These 16 T cell receptor beta chains came from one sample sequenced in a study of control samples from healthy donors and cancer patients. The repertoire was sequenced with immunoSEQ multiplex PCR; TCRdb's copy has only in-frame clones and lacks some. The sample has 100,000 to 150,000 clones, approximately 92% seen once. The sequenced sample was blood. The receptor set was obtained from a man in his forties or fifties in good health.

This rearrangement joins TRBV7-9 to TRBJ2-7; the D gene is possibly TRBD1 (6 bases). Germline CDR1 and CDR2: SEHNR and FQNEAQ (reference sequence). The CDR3 length is 17 residues. Between the trimmed V and J ends, which lost 1 base and 2 bases, there was a span of 18 bases. The CDR3 bases are TGTGCCAGCAGCTTAGTGCCCTTGACAGGCGTTCCCTACGAGCAGTACTTC. It yields the protein CASSLVPLTGVPYEQYF.

The chain has TRBV5-5 and TRBJ2-2; 7 bases fit TRBD1. CDR3 length: 17 amino acids. The junction had 11 bases not matched to a gene; V was cut back by 4 bases and J by 2 bases. Germline assignment: CDR1 SGHKS and CDR2 YYEKEE (reference sequence). This CDR3 reads CASSLPTGLINTGELFF. The CDR3 DNA is TGTGCCAGCAGCCTCCCGACAGGGTTAATCAACACCGGGGAGCTGTTTTTT. The full variable domain, with the rest looked up from reference TRBV5-5 and TRBJ2-2, is DAGVTQSPTHLIKTRGQQVTLRCSPISGHKSVSWYQQVLGQGPQFIFQYYEKEERGRGNFPDRFSARQFPNYSSELNVNALLLGDSALYLCASSLPTGLINTGELFFGEGSRLTVL.

The chain links TRBV6-1 to TRBJ1-1; D unresolved. Trimming cost V 4 bases and J 1 base, with 16 bases left between them. Germline values: CDR1 MNHNS, CDR2 SASEGT. The CDR3 covers 16 residues. This CDR3 is CASSARWWLENTEAFF. CDR3 bases: TGTGCCAGCAGTGCCCGGTGGTGGCTGGAGAACACTGAAGCTTTCTTT.

The gene calls are TRBV6-1 and TRBJ2-7; the match to TRBD1 covers 11 bases. Germline values: CDR1 MNHNS, CDR2 SASEGT. J gave up 4 bases and V 3 bases, and 5 bases lay outside the gene matches. The CDR3 extends over 15 amino acids. CDR3: CASSDPGQGGYEQYF. The DNA for the CDR3 is TGTGCCAGCAGTGACCCGGGACAGGGGGGGTACGAGCAGTACTTC.

The chain links TRBV6-2 or TRBV6-3 to TRBJ2-7; unclear D gene. In germline, CDR1 is MNHEY, CDR2 SVGEGT. The CDR3 loop spans 13 amino acids. The V and J ends lost 0 bases and 4 bases respectively, with 7 bases between them. The CDR3 region is CASSYSGRYEQYF. CDR3 in DNA: TGTGCCAGCAGTTACTCTGGCAGGTACGAGCAGTACTTC.

The J gene is TRBJ1-6, the V gene TRBV30, with TRBD1 as a possible D gene (5 bases). The CDR3 has 15 residues. The germline gives CDR1 GTSNPN, CDR2 SVGIG (reference sequence). Trimming took off 4 bases at V and 7 bases at J, with 17 bases between the two ends. Written as DNA, the CDR3 is TGTGCCTGGAAGACCGAACCGGGGGGGAATTCACCCCTCCACTTT. It yields the protein CAWKTEPGGNSPLHF.

The chain couples TRBV10-2 to TRBJ1-4; unclear D gene. CDR3 length equals 15 residues. Germline loops: CDR1 WSHSY, CDR2 SAAADI. Deletions cut 3 bases from V and 2 bases from J, with 10 bases between. The CDR3 here is CASSDPPGTNEKLFF. Written as DNA, the CDR3 is TGCGCCAGCAGTGACCCCCCCGGGACTAATGAAAAACTGTTTTTT.

The CDR3 DNA follows: TGTGCCACCAGTGTCCCGGACAGGGAGGCCTACGAGCAGTACTTC. It is translated as CATSVPDREAYEQYF. The chain couples TRBV24-1 to TRBJ2-7; 8 nucleotides line up with TRBD1. V gave up 5 bases and J gave up 2 bases; unmatched junction bases: 7. Per germline, CDR1 KGHDR and CDR2 SFDVKD. This CDR3 contains 15 residues.

The J gene is TRBJ1-2, the V gene TRBV4-1; D gene uncertain. Germline loops: CDR1 MGHRA, CDR2 YSYEKL. Trimming pared 4 bases from V and 4 bases from J, leaving 7 bases between. CDR3 length: 12 amino acids. CDR3 DNA sequence: TGCGCCAGCAGCCCCCGCGGCTATGGCTACACCTTC. Its translation: CASSPRGYGYTF.

The J gene is TRBJ2-5, the V gene TRBV5-1; no reliable D call. Per the germline V gene, CDR1 is SGHRS and CDR2 is YFSETQ. The CDR3 has 13 amino acids. V was trimmed by 6 bases and J by 1 base, leaving 10 bases between them. CDR3: CASTINPQETQYF. CDR3 coding DNA: TGCGCCAGCACCATTAACCCCCAAGAGACCCAGTACTTC.

The rearrangement joins TRBV6-5 to TRBJ2-1; D unresolved. V was pared by 7 bases and J by 9 bases, with 13 bases between. Germline loops: CDR1 MNHEY, CDR2 SVGAGI. This CDR3 is 12 amino acids long. The CDR3 region is CASTGRGGEQFF. CDR3 DNA sequence: TGTGCCAGCACCGGCAGAGGTGGTGAGCAGTTCTTC.

The genes are TRBV6-5 and TRBJ2-7, with D tentatively TRBD1 (6 bases). The CDR3 is made up of 12 amino acids. Looked up from germline, CDR1 is MNHEY and CDR2 is SVGAGI. Trimming took off 8 bases at V and 2 bases at J, with 10 bases between the two ends. CDR3 nucleotide sequence: TGTGCCAGCTCGGACAGCCCCTACGAGCAGTACTTC. Protein sequence: CASSDSPYEQYF.

The chain links TRBV11-3 to TRBJ1-6; TRBD1 might be the D (5 bases). The V end lost 3 bases, the J end lost 7 bases, and 19 bases lay between the germline ends. CDR3 length: 17 amino acids. Germline-derived CDR1 and CDR2 are SGHNT and YENEEA. CDR3 bases: TGTGCCAGCAGCTTTGAACAGGTAGGATTTCGGAATTCACCCCTCCACTTT. Its translation: CASSFEQVGFRNSPLHF. The full variable domain, in which reference TRBV11-3 and TRBJ1-6 provide the parts outside the CDR3, is EAGVVQSPRYKIIEKKQPVAFWCNPISGHNTLYWYLQNLGQGPELLIRYENEEAVDDSQLPKDRFSAERLKGVDSTLKIQPAELGDSAVYLCASSFEQVGFRNSPLHFGNGTRLTVT.

This clone came up a few times. The genes are TRBV2 and TRBJ1-5; D gene uncertain. This CDR3 has 15 amino acids. The V and J ends lost 3 bases and 7 bases respectively, with 16 bases between them. Germline V gene data show CDR1 as SNHLY and CDR2 as FYNNEI. CDR3 residues: CASSEEVSSRQPQHF. DNA of the CDR3: TGTGCCAGCAGTGAGGAGGTCAGTTCGAGACAGCCCCAGCATTTT.

The rearrangement joins TRBV2 to TRBJ2-6, with D maybe TRBD1 (5 bases). The CDR3 consists of 14 residues. Germline loops: CDR1 SNHLY, CDR2 FYNNEI. Trimming cost V 0 bases and J 9 bases, with 9 bases left between them. CDR3 loop: CASSEATAYNVLTF. The CDR3 DNA sequence: TGTGCCAGCAGTGAAGCGACAGCCTACAACGTCCTGACTTTC.

This chain uses TRBV6-2 or TRBV6-3 with TRBJ2-5; D gene uncertain. Germline-derived CDR1 and CDR2 are MNHEY and SVGEGT. The CDR3 is made up of 14 amino acids. The V and J ends lost 6 bases and 1 base respectively, with 12 bases between them. The chain's CDR3 is CASSPRTTQETQYF. CDR3 coding DNA: TGTGCCAGCAGCCCCCGGACCACCCAAGAGACCCAGTACTTC.